Listed below are T cell receptor beta chains from one sample, sequenced in a study of regulatory T cells in long-lasting Graves disease. Using its own MiXCR run on the multiplex PCR reads, TCRdb lists one record per CDR3 protein. Here the sample spans 400,000 to 500,000 distinct CDR3 sequences, approximately 23% being singletons. The sample was peripheral blood mononuclear cells (PBMCs), taken when the disease was refractory, from a patient treated with antithyroid drugs. Receptor source: a female donor with Graves disease. CDR3s include the opening cysteine and the closing phenylalanine or tryptophan. The D gene is left open where the match is weak. The size of a clone is reported for some rows only, either as once, few or many, or as a class for expanded clones.

many	TRBV3-1	TRBJ1-6	.	CASSQSDTNSPLHF	TGTGCCAGCAGCCAATCAGACACTAATTCACCCCTCCACTTT
many	TRBV12-3/TRBV12-4	TRBJ2-7	TRBD2	CASSPGTSGTEQYF	TGTGCCAGCAGTCCCGGGACTAGCGGGACCGAGCAGTACTTC
.	TRBV7-8	TRBJ1-3	.	CASTPLLSGNTIYF	TGTGCCAGCACCCCACTTCTCTCTGGAAACACCATATATTTT
few	TRBV20-1	TRBJ1-6	.	CSARAQGYSPLHF	TGCAGTGCTAGAGCTCAGGGGTATTCACCCCTCCACTTT
.	TRBV6-1	TRBJ2-4	TRBD1	CASSRGWDRGNIQYF	TGTGCCAGCAGTAGGGGGTGGGACAGGGGAAACATTCAGTACTTC
many	TRBV2	TRBJ2-7	.	CASRTLNYEQYF	TGTGCCAGCAGGACCCTAAACTACGAGCAGTACTTC
few	TRBV7-2	TRBJ2-7	.	CASSSRDSPRAVLRRQYF	TGTGCCAGCAGCTCGCGGGACTCCCCTCGAGCAGTACTCCGTCGGCAGTACTTC
few	TRBV6-1	TRBJ1-4	TRBD1	CASSPGGGVEKLFF	TGTGCCAGCAGCCCAGGGGGCGGAGTTGAAAAACTGTTTTTT
.	TRBV15	TRBJ2-7	.	CATSREARGYEQYF	TGTGCCACCAGCAGAGAAGCCAGGGGTTACGAGCAGTACTTC
few	TRBV5-1	TRBJ1-2	.	CASSLDGERAYGYTF	TGCGCCAGCAGCTTGGATGGGGAGAGGGCCTATGGCTACACCTTC